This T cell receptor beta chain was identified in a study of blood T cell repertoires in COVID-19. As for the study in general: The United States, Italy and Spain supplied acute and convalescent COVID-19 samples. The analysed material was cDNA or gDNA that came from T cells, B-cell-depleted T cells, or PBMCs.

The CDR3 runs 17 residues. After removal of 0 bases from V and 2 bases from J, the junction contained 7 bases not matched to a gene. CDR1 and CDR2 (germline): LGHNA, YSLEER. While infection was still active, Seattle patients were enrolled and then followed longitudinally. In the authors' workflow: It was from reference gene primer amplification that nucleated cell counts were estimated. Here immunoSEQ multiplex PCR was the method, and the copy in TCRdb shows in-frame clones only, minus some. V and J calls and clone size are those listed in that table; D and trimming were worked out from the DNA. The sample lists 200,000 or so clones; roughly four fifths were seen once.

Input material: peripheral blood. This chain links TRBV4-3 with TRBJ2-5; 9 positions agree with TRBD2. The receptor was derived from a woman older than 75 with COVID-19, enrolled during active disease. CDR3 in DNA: TGCGCCAGCAGCCAAGATGGGGGTCTAGCGGGGCAAGAGACCCAGTACTTC. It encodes CASSQDGGLAGQETQYF.